A single sample is the source of the 11 T cell receptor beta chains below, sequenced in a study of cytomegalovirus exposure and HLA in healthy donors. Method: immunoSEQ multiplex PCR; TCRdb's copy keeps in-frame clones and lacks some. Among about 160,000 clones listed, roughly nine tenths were seen once. Sequences were obtained from PBMCs. The receptors derive from a young man in good health and CMV-seropositive.

In DNA, the CDR3 is TGTGCCAGCACCTACAGAGGGAACACAGATACGCAGTATTTT. It translates to CASTYRGNTDTQYF. The rearrangement uses TRBV6-5 and TRBJ2-3, with D perhaps TRBD2 (5 bases). Germline V gene data show CDR1 as MNHEY and CDR2 as SVGAGI. Trimming stripped 7 bases from V and 2 bases from J, with 13 bases between. This CDR3 region has 14 residues.

The chain uses TRBV7-3 and TRBJ1-1; possible D gene TRBD1, 5 bases. Germline assignment: CDR1 SGHTA and CDR2 FQGTGA. Trimming took 5 bases from V and 1 from J, leaving 8 bases between them. The CDR3 has 13 residues. The CDR3 region has the DNA TGTGCCAGCAGCAGAGACAGGAACACTGAAGCTTTCTTT. It translates to CASSRDRNTEAFF.

The rearrangement joins TRBV19 to TRBJ2-5; D is uncertain. Trimming stripped 4 bases from V and 4 bases from J, with 13 bases between. Germline V gives CDR1 LNHDA, CDR2 SQIVND (reference sequence). The CDR3 is 14 residues long. The CDR3 loop is CASSNEVARETQYF. The DNA for the CDR3 is TGTGCCAGTAGTAATGAGGTAGCCCGAGAGACCCAGTACTTC. The full variable domain, completed using reference TRBV19 and TRBJ2-5, is DGGITQSPKYLFRKEGQNVTLSCEQNLNHDAMYWYRQDPGQGLRLIYYSQIVNDFQKGDIAEGYSVSREKKESFPLTVTSAQKNPTAFYLCASSNEVARETQYFGPGTRLLVL.

The rearrangement joins TRBV6-5 to TRBJ2-7, with 14 bases that match TRBD2. Germline loops: CDR1 MNHEY, CDR2 SVGAGI. V lost 4 bases and J lost 2; bases outside the gene matches: 1. The CDR3 has 15 residues. The CDR3 bases are TGTGCCAGCAGTTGGGGACTAGCGGGAGCCTACGAGCAGTACTTC. This translates into CASSWGLAGAYEQYF.

CDR3 sequence (DNA): TGTGCCAGTAGTATACAAGCGGGAGGCTCCTACGAGCAGTACTTC. Protein product: CASSIQAGGSYEQYF. The chain employs TRBV19 and TRBJ2-7, with 9 bases aligning to TRBD2. V was clipped by 2 bases and J by 0 bases; unmatched bases: 2. CDR1 is LNHDA, CDR2 SQIVND, per germline (reference sequence). The CDR3 covers 15 residues.

Only one count was recorded for this clone. The chain uses TRBV6-1 and TRBJ2-1, with 13 bases lining up with TRBD2. The J segment lost 4 bases and the V segment lost 2 bases, leaving 5 bases of the junction unmatched. Germline CDR1 is MNHNS and CDR2 is SASEGT. The CDR3 extends over 17 amino acids. CDR3 loop: CASSELGLAGLYNEQFF. The CDR3 DNA follows: TGTGCCAGCAGTGAATTGGGACTAGCGGGACTATACAATGAGCAGTTCTTC.

The chain carries TRBV29-1 and TRBJ2-2; TRBD2 aligns across 7 bases. The CDR3 runs 14 residues. Unmatched junction bases numbered 8, after V lost 4 bases and J lost 6 bases. Germline values: CDR1 SQVTM, CDR2 ANQGSEA. The CDR3 nucleotides are TGCAGCGTTGGGGGGGTGCGGGAGTCCGGGGAGCTGTTTTTT. Translated, it gives CSVGGVRESGELFF.

The chain carries TRBV5-5 and TRBJ1-1; TRBD1 might be the D (5 bases). The V gene's germline CDR1 is SGHKS and CDR2 YYEKEE (reference sequence). The germline V and J ends were trimmed by 7 bases and 3 bases, with 13 bases remaining between them. The length of the CDR3 is 13 residues. CDR3 protein: CASRQSGDTEAFF. The CDR3 DNA is TGTGCCAGCCGGCAGTCGGGGGACACTGAAGCTTTCTTT.

This rearrangement joins TRBV6-1 to TRBJ2-1; 8 positions agree with TRBD1. V was clipped by 3 bases and J by 4 bases; unmatched bases: 5. There are 15 residues in the CDR3. Germline assignment: CDR1 MNHNS and CDR2 SASEGT. Here the CDR3 reads CASSDNQGAYNEQFF. The CDR3 coding sequence is TGTGCCAGCAGTGATAACCAGGGGGCGTACAATGAGCAGTTCTTC.

This clone has only a few counts. The rearrangement joins TRBV27 to TRBJ2-7; 8 nucleotides match TRBD1. CDR1 is MNHEY, CDR2 SMNVEV, per germline (reference sequence). This CDR3 is 12 amino acids long. V was pared by 6 bases and J by 5 bases, with 3 bases of the junction left unmatched. The CDR3 coding sequence is TGTGCCAGCAGGGACAGGGTGAACGAGCAGTACTTC. Translated: CASRDRVNEQYF.

V and J are TRBV11-2 and TRBJ2-4; TRBD2 agrees at 7 bases. The CDR3 spans 13 residues. Germline values: CDR1 SGHAT, CDR2 FQNNGV. Losses at the gene ends were 5 bases for V and 3 bases for J; bases not matched to a gene: 1. The DNA of the CDR3 is TGTGCCAGCAGCCTAGCGGTCAAAAACATTCAGTACTTC. Protein: CASSLAVKNIQYF.